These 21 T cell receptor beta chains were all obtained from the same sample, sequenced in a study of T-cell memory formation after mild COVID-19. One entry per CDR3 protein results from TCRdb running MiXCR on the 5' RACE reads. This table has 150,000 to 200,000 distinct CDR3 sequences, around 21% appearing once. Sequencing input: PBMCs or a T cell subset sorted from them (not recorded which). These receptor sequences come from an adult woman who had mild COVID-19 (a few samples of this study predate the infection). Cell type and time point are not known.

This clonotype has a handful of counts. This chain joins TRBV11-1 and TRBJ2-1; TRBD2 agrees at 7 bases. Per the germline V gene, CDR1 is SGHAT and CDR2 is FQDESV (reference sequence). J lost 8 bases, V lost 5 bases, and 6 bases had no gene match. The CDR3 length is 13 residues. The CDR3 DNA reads TGTGCCAGCAGCCCGGGGAGGGGTGATGAGCAGTTCTTC. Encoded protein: CASSPGRGDEQFF. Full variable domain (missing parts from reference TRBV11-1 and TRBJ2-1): EAEVAQSPRYKITEKSQAVAFWCDPISGHATLYWYRQILGQGPELLVQFQDESVVDDSQLPKDRFSAERLKGVDSTLKIQPAELGDSAMYLCASSPGRGDEQFFGPGTRLTVL.

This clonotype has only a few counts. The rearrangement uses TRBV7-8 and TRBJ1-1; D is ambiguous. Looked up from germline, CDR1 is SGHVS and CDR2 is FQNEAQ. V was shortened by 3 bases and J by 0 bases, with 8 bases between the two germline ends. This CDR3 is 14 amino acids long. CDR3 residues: CASSFVTVNTEAFF. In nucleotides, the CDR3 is TGTGCCAGCAGCTTTGTCACAGTGAACACTGAAGCTTTCTTT.

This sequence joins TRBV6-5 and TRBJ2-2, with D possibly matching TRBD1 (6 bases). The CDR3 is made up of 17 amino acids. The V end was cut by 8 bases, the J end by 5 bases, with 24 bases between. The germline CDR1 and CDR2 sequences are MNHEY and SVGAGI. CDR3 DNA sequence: TGTGCCAGCTCTCCCGCCCCGAGAGGGGGTTTTACCGGGGAGCTGTTTTTT. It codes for CASSPAPRGGFTGELFF.

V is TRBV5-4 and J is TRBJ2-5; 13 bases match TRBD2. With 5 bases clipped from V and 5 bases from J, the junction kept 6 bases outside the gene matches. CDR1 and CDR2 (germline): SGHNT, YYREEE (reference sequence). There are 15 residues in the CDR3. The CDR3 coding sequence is TGTGCCAGCAGACCGGGACTAGCGGGGATTGAGACCCAGTACTTC. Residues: CASRPGLAGIETQYF.

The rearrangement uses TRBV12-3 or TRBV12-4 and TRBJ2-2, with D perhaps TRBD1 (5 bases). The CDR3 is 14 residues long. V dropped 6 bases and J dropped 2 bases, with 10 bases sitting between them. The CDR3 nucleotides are TGTGCCAGCAGCTCTACAGGCAACACCGGGGAGCTGTTTTTT. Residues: CASSSTGNTGELFF.

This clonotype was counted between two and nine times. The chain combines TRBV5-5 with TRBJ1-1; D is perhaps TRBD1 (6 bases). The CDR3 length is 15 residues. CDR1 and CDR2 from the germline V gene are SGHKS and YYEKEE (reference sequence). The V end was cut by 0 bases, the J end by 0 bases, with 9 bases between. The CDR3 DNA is TGTGCCAGCAGCTTGGGTGGGACATTGAACACTGAAGCTTTCTTT. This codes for CASSLGGTLNTEAFF.

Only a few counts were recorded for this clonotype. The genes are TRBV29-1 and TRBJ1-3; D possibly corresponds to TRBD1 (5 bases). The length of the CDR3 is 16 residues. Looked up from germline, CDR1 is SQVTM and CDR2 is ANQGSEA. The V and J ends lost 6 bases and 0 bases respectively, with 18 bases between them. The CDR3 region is CSVLGDAKSSGNTIYF. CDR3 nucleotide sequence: TGCAGCGTCCTGGGGGACGCGAAGAGCTCTGGAAACACCATATATTTT.

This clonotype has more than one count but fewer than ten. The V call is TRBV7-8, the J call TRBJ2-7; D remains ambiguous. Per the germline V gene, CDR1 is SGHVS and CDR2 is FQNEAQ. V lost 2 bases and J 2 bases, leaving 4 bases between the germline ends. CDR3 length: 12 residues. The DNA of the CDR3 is TGTGCCAGCAGCTTATTTACCTACGAGCAGTACTTC. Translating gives CASSLFTYEQYF.

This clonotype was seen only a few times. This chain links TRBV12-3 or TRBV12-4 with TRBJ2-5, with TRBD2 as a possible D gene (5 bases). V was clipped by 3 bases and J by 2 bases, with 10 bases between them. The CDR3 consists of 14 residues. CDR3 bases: TGTGCCAGCAGTTTTGAAGCGGTTCAAGAGACCCAGTACTTC. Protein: CASSFEAVQETQYF.

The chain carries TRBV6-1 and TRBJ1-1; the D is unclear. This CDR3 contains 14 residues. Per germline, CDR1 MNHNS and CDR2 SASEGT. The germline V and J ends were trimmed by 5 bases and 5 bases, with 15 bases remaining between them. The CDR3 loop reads CASSPGPPGTEAFF. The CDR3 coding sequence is TGTGCCAGCAGTCCCGGGCCGCCTGGGACTGAAGCTTTCTTT.

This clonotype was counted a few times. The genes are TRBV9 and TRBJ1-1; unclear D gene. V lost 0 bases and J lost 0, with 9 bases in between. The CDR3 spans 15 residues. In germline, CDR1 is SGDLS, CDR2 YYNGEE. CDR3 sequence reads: CASSVAHRMNTEAFF. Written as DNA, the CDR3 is TGTGCCAGCAGCGTAGCACACAGAATGAACACTGAAGCTTTCTTT.

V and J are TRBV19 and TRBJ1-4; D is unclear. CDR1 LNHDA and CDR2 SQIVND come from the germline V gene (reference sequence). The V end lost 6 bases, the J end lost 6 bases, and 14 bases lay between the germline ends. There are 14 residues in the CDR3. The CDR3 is CASRPYGNHEKLFF. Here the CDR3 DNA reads TGTGCCAGTAGGCCTTACGGGAACCATGAAAAACTGTTTTTT.

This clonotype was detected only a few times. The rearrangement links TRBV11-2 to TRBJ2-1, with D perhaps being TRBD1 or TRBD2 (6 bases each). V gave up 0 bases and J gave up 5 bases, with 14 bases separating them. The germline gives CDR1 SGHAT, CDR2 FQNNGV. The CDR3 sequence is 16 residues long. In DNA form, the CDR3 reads TGTGCCAGCAGCTTAGAACCAGGGGAGGCCCACAATGAGCAGTTCTTC. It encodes CASSLEPGEAHNEQFF. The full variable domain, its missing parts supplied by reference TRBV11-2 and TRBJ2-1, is EAGVAQSPRYKIIEKRQSVAFWCNPISGHATLYWYQQILGQGPKLLIQFQNNGVVDDSQLPKDRFSAERLKGVDSTLKIQPAKLEDSAVYLCASSLEPGEAHNEQFFGPGTRLTVL.

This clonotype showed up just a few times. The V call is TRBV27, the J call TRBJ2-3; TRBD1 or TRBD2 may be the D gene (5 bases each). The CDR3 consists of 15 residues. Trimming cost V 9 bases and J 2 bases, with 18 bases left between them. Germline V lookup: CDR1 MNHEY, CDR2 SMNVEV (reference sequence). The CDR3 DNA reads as TGTGCCAGTAACTCCGGGACCCTCCCCACAGATACGCAGTATTTT. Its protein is CASNSGTLPTDTQYF.

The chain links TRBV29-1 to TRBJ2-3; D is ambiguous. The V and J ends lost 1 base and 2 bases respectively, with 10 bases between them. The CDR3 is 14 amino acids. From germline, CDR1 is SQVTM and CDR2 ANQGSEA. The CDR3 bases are TGCAGCGTTGAAGGCACCGGATACACAGATACGCAGTATTTT. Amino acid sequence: CSVEGTGYTDTQYF.

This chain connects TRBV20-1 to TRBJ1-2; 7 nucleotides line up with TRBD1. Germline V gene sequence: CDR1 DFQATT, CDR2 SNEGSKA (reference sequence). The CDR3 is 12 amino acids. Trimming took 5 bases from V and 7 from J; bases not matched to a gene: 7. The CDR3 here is CSAFRQGRGYTF. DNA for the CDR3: TGCAGTGCTTTCCGACAGGGTCGTGGCTACACCTTC.

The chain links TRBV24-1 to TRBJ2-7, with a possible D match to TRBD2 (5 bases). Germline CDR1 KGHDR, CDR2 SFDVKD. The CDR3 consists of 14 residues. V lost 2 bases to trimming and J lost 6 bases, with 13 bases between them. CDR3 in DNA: TGTGCCACCAGTGATTCCGGGTCTGGAGGCGAGCAGTACTTC. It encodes CATSDSGSGGEQYF.

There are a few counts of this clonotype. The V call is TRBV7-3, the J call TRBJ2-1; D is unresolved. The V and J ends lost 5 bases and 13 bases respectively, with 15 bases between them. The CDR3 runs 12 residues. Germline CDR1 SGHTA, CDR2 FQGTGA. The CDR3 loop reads CASSHGSGDQFF. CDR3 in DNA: TGTGCCAGCAGCCATGGCTCTGGCGATCAGTTCTTC. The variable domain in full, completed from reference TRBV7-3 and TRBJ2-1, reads GAGVSQTPSNKVTEKGKYVELRCDPISGHTALYWYRQSLGQGPEFLIYFQGTGAADDSGLPNDRFFAVRPEGSVSTLKIQRTERGDSAVYLCASSHGSGDQFFGPGTRLTVL.

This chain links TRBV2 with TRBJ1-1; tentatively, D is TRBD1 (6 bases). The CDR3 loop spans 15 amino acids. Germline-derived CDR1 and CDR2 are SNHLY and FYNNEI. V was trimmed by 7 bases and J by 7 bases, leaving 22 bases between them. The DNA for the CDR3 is TGTGCCAGCATTCCAACACAGGGCTCCGTACATGAAGCTTTCTTT. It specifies CASIPTQGSVHEAFF.

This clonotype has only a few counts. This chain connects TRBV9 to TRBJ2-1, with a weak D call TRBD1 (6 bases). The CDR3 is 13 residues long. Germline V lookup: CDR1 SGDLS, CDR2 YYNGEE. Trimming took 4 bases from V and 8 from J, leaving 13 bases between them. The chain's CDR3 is CASSRFGGDEQFF. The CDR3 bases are TGTGCCAGCAGCCGATTTGGGGGCGATGAGCAGTTCTTC.

The CDR3 sequence: CASSLVGGFGELFF. The CDR3 region has the DNA TGTGCCAGCAGCTTAGTTGGGGGCTTCGGGGAGCTGTTTTTT. The genes are TRBV11-2 and TRBJ2-2; D may be TRBD1 (6 bases). Germline-derived CDR1 and CDR2 are SGHAT and FQNNGV. Trimming shortened V by 1 base and J by 7 bases, and 10 bases separated the two germline ends. The CDR3 is 14 residues long. The full variable domain, in which reference TRBV11-2 and TRBJ2-2 provide the parts outside the CDR3, is EAGVAQSPRYKIIEKRQSVAFWCNPISGHATLYWYQQILGQGPKLLIQFQNNGVVDDSQLPKDRFSAERLKGVDSTLKIQPAKLEDSAVYLCASSLVGGFGELFFGEGSRLTVL.